Reported below is one T cell receptor beta chain. The same CDR3 also results from other DNA sequences found in this sample. This entry is derived from a study of CD4 T cells in relation to SARS-CoV-2 and coronaviruses. Whole-study context: Of the patients, 7 or 8 were male, a few female, two Hispanic.

Clones were sequenced by immunoSEQ multiplex PCR, and TCRdb holds only the in-frame ones, with some missing. The table includes more than 30,000 clones, approximately 85% detected once. CDR1 and CDR2 from the germline V gene are SGHTA and FQGTGA. The CDR3 spans 13 residues. The V end was cut by 2 bases, the J end by 0 bases, with 3 bases between. The sequence came from an adult with COVID-19. V gene TRBV7-3 combines with J gene TRBJ2-3; D remains ambiguous. Material for sequencing was memory CD4+ T cells from PBMCs. CDR3 nucleotides: TGTGCCAGCAGCTTAGGGAGCACAGATACGCAGTATTTT. Protein sequence: CASSLGSTDTQYF.